These 17 T cell receptor beta chains were all obtained from the same sample, sequenced in a study of OX40 agonist ivuxolimab in advanced cancers. Generated by immunoSEQ multiplex PCR, the TCRdb table keeps only in-frame clones and is missing some. Found here are about 40,000 clones, approximately 84% of them singletons; the top ten hold 16%. This specimen was CD4+ or CD8+ T cells sorted from blood, taken in a trial of the OX40 agonist ivuxolimab. The origin of the receptors is an adult with an advanced solid tumor such as melanoma, head and neck, liver or kidney cancer.

The V gene is TRBV14, the J gene TRBJ2-6; perhaps TRBD1 as D (6 bases). The CDR3 consists of 17 residues. Trimming stripped 4 bases from V and 4 bases from J, with 17 bases between. Germline loops: CDR1 SGHDN, CDR2 FVKESK. The CDR3 nucleotides read TGTGCCAGCAGCCCCCCATCGTCCGGACAGGGGGCCAACGTCCTGACTTTC. This codes for CASSPPSSGQGANVLTF.

The DNA for the CDR3 is TGTGCCTGGAAGGCGGGGGAGCTGTTTTTT. Amino acids: CAWKAGELFF. The V and J genes are TRBV30 and TRBJ2-2; D is unresolved. This CDR3 contains 10 residues. The germline V gene has CDR1 GTSNPN and CDR2 SVGIG (reference sequence). The V end lost 4 bases, the J end lost 8 bases, and 5 bases lay between the germline ends.

To note about this clone: The sample holds other DNA sequences that translate to the same CDR3. The DNA of the CDR3 is TGTGCCAGCAGTTCAACTGGGAACACTGAAGCTTTCTTT. It encodes CASSSTGNTEAFF. The chain couples TRBV27 to TRBJ1-1, with D uncertain. CDR3 size: 13 residues. V shed 4 bases and J shed 1 base, with 7 bases lying between them. The germline CDR1 and CDR2 sequences are MNHEY and SMNVEV (reference sequence).

V usage is TRBV5-4 and J usage is TRBJ2-1; 14 nucleotides line up with TRBD2. The CDR3 length is 15 residues. Per the germline V gene, CDR1 is SGHNT and CDR2 is YYREEE (reference sequence). The V segment lost 3 bases and the J segment 6 bases; nucleotides outside the gene matches: 2. The CDR3, as DNA: TGTGCCAGCAGCTGGGGACTAGCGGGGGCCAATGAGCAGTTCTTC. Amino acids: CASSWGLAGANEQFF.

This clone has just a few counts. The chain has TRBV19 and TRBJ2-7; no firm D call. The CDR3 is made up of 13 amino acids. Germline V gene lookup returns CDR1 LNHDA and CDR2 SQIVND (reference sequence). V lost 1 base, J lost 7 bases, and 11 bases lay in between. CDR3 region: CASSIAKGREQYF. The DNA for the CDR3 is TGTGCCAGTAGTATAGCGAAGGGCAGGGAGCAGTACTTC.

This chain connects TRBV19 to TRBJ2-4; 13 nucleotides match TRBD2. Germline CDR1 and CDR2: LNHDA and SQIVND (reference sequence). The ends lost 4 bases at V and 6 bases at J; junction bases unmatched: 6. CDR3 length: 16 amino acids. CDR3 sequence: CASSKGLAGDLNIQYF. The CDR3 DNA sequence: TGTGCCAGTAGTAAAGGACTAGCGGGGGATCTAAACATTCAGTACTTC.

This chain connects TRBV19 to TRBJ2-1, with 7 bases lining up with TRBD2. Germline CDR1 and CDR2: LNHDA and SQIVND (reference sequence). This CDR3 contains 15 residues. V trimming: 7 bases; J trimming: 6 bases; junction bases outside the gene matches: 12. CDR3 coding DNA: TGTGCCAGTAAGGATTCCGGCGGGAGCGGCAATGAGCAGTTCTTC. This codes for CASKDSGGSGNEQFF.

This sequence joins TRBV5-1 and TRBJ2-3; D remains unclear. From germline, CDR1 is SGHRS and CDR2 YFSETQ. The V gene lost 0 bases and the J gene lost 4 bases, with 3 bases spanning the gap. The CDR3 extends over 12 amino acids. CDR3 in amino acids: CASSLDADTQYF. CDR3 DNA sequence: TGCGCCAGCAGCTTGGACGCAGATACGCAGTATTTT.

The table lists this clone with a few counts. The V gene is TRBV27, the J gene TRBJ1-1, with D possibly TRBD1 on 5 matching bases. The length of the CDR3 is 12 residues. CDR1 is MNHEY, CDR2 SMNVEV, per germline (reference sequence). The V end was cut by 8 bases, the J end by 10 bases, with 17 bases between. This CDR3 reads CASGATRHGAFF. CDR3 nucleotides: TGTGCCAGCGGGGCGACCCGACACGGAGCTTTCTTT.

V gene TRBV11-3 combines with J gene TRBJ2-1, with 11 bases lining up with TRBD2. CDR3 length: 16 amino acids. Trimming took 5 bases from V and 4 from J; bases not matched to a gene: 7. CDR1 is SGHNT, CDR2 YENEEA, per germline. CDR3 DNA: TGTGCCAGCAGCCCGCTACTAGCGGGAGTTTACAATGAGCAGTTCTTC. The encoded protein is CASSPLLAGVYNEQFF.

This sequence joins TRBV6-5 and TRBJ1-4; tentative D call: TRBD1 (6 bases). This CDR3 is built from 13 residues. Germline CDR1 and CDR2: MNHEY and SVGAGI. V was shortened by 6 bases and J by 7 bases, with 12 bases between the two germline ends. CDR3 protein: CASRLGGGEKLFF. The DNA of the CDR3 is TGTGCCAGCAGATTAGGAGGGGGTGAAAAACTGTTTTTT.

For this clone: Germline is not matched at one junction end, which may reflect a read error. CDR3 residues: CASGFGGSYGYTF. The CDR3 bases are TGTGCCAGCGGCTTCGGGGGCAGCTATGGCTACACCTTC. The chain recombines TRBV7-9 with TRBJ1-2; possibly TRBD1 for D (6 bases). Germline-derived CDR1 and CDR2 are SEHNR and FQNEAQ (reference sequence). The CDR3 is made up of 13 amino acids.

The chain employs TRBV18 and TRBJ2-7; D is possibly TRBD2 (6 bases). Germline V gene sequence: CDR1 KGHSH, CDR2 LQKENI. The V and J ends lost 6 bases and 3 bases respectively, with 15 bases between them. CDR3 length equals 14 residues. CDR3: CASSRAGRNYEQYF. The CDR3 nucleotides read TGTGCCAGCTCTCGGGCAGGGAGGAACTACGAGCAGTACTTC.

The chain joins TRBV18 to TRBJ2-5; D possibly corresponds to TRBD1 (6 bases). There are 14 residues in the CDR3. Germline assignment: CDR1 KGHSH and CDR2 LQKENI. Trimming took off 4 bases at V and 0 bases at J, with 9 bases between the two ends. The CDR3 protein is CASSLGQYQETQYF. CDR3 sequence (DNA): TGTGCCAGCTCACTTGGACAGTACCAAGAGACCCAGTACTTC. The complete variable domain, with remaining parts taken from reference TRBV18 and TRBJ2-5, reads NAGVMQNPRHLVRRRGQEARLRCSPMKGHSHVYWYRQLPEEGLKFMVYLQKENIIDESGMPKERFSAEFPKEGPSILRIQQVVRGDSAAYFCASSLGQYQETQYFGPGTRLLVL.

V and J are TRBV19 and TRBJ2-7, with TRBD1 matching over 10 bases. CDR3 length: 15 amino acids. V was clipped by 3 bases and J by 5 bases; unmatched bases: 7. The germline CDR1 and CDR2 sequences are LNHDA and SQIVND (reference sequence). The DNA of the CDR3 is TGTGCCAGTAGTATCCCTTGGACAGGGGGGAACGAGCAGTACTTC. Protein product: CASSIPWTGGNEQYF.

The rearrangement joins TRBV7-8 to TRBJ1-5, with TRBD1 identical over 10 bases. The CDR3 spans 15 residues. V dropped 5 bases and J dropped 7; count of bases not matched to a gene: 8. Germline V lookup: CDR1 SGHVS, CDR2 FQNEAQ. As DNA, the CDR3 is TGTGCCAGCAGCCTAAGGGGACAGGGGTGGCAGCCCCAGCATTTT. It is translated as CASSLRGQGWQPQHF.

In its sample, this clone ranks as medium-sized. The rearrangement links TRBV4-3 to TRBJ1-2; D is possibly TRBD1 (5 bases). CDR1 is LGHNA, CDR2 YSLEER, per germline. Trimming shortened V by 0 bases and J by 2 bases, and 16 bases separated the two germline ends. CDR3 length: 17 amino acids. For the CDR3, the DNA is TGCGCCAGCAGCCAAGATGCCTCCAGGGCGGAGAACTATGGCTACACCTTC. Amino acid sequence: CASSQDASRAENYGYTF.